These T cell receptor beta chains were read from a single sample in a study of blood T cell repertoires in COVID-19. Generated by immunoSEQ multiplex PCR, the TCRdb table keeps only in-frame clones and is missing some. The sample yields a few hundred thousand clones, over 75% seen once. The sequenced sample was PBMCs or T cells enriched from blood (not recorded which). All receptors come from a woman between 25 and 40 years old who had recovered from COVID-19. CDR3s include the opening cysteine and the closing phenylalanine or tryptophan. A D gene is named only where the DNA matches it firmly. Clone sizes are given selectively: once, few, many, or a class where the clone is expanded.

clone size: -; J gene: TRBJ1-3; D gene: -; V gene: TRBV18; CDR3 DNA: TGTGCCAGCTCACCCAATCCAGGGGTGTCAGGAAACACCATATATTTT; CDR3 protein: CASSPNPGVSGNTIYF
clone size: few; J gene: TRBJ2-1; D gene: TRBD2; V gene: TRBV6-5; CDR3 DNA: TGTGCCAGCAGGCCCGGGGGGTCGTACAATGAGCAGTTCTTC; CDR3 protein: CASRPGGSYNEQFF
clone size: -; J gene: TRBJ2-1; D gene: -; V gene: TRBV14; CDR3 DNA: TGTGCCAGCAGCCAAGACCCGCCAGGGTCCTACTACAATGAGCAGTTCTTC; CDR3 protein: CASSQDPPGSYYNEQFF
clone size: -; J gene: TRBJ1-1; D gene: TRBD1; V gene: TRBV6-5; CDR3 DNA: TGTGCCAGCAGTTACCGCGGGACAGGGGGCTATACTGAAGCTTTCTTT; CDR3 protein: CASSYRGTGGYTEAFF
clone size: -; J gene: TRBJ2-2; D gene: -; V gene: TRBV7-2; CDR3 DNA: TGTGCCAGCAGCTTAGTGGGGGGGCGTAGGGCCGGGGAGCTGTTTTTT; CDR3 protein: CASSLVGGRRAGELFF
clone size: -; J gene: TRBJ2-5; D gene: -; V gene: TRBV28; CDR3 DNA: TGTGCCAGCAGTTTAGTGTGGCAGTTCGCGACCCAGTACTTC; CDR3 protein: CASSLVWQFATQYF
clone size: -; J gene: TRBJ2-5; D gene: -; V gene: TRBV28; CDR3 DNA: TGTGCCAGCACTAAACCGCGGGACGACCGCCAGACTCGGTCCCAGTACTTC; CDR3 protein: CASTKPRDDRQTRSQYF
clone size: -; J gene: TRBJ2-1; D gene: TRBD2; V gene: TRBV5-1; CDR3 DNA: TGCGCCAGCCAACCGAGCGGGGGGCACTACAATGAGCAGTTCTTC; CDR3 protein: CASQPSGGHYNEQFF
clone size: -; J gene: TRBJ1-2; D gene: -; V gene: TRBV12-3/TRBV12-4; CDR3 DNA: TGTGCCAGCAGTTACAGGGTTGGCTACACCTTC; CDR3 protein: CASSYRVGYTF
clone size: -; J gene: TRBJ2-7; D gene: TRBD2; V gene: TRBV10-3; CDR3 DNA: TGTGCCATCGCTGCGACTAGCGGAAGCTACGAGCAGTACTTC; CDR3 protein: CAIAATSGSYEQYF
clone size: -; J gene: TRBJ1-1; D gene: TRBD1; V gene: TRBV5-1; CDR3 DNA: TGCGCCAGCAGCTCCGGGACAGGGCACACTGAAGCTTTCTTT; CDR3 protein: CASSSGTGHTEAFF
clone size: -; J gene: TRBJ1-5; D gene: -; V gene: TRBV28; CDR3 DNA: TGTGCCAGCAAGGGAACAGGGTGGGGCCAGCCCCAGCATTTT; CDR3 protein: CASKGTGWGQPQHF
clone size: -; J gene: TRBJ1-2; D gene: TRBD1; V gene: TRBV6-5; CDR3 DNA: TGTGCCAGCATCGACAGGGGGCATCGTGGCTACACCTTC; CDR3 protein: CASIDRGHRGYTF
clone size: -; J gene: TRBJ2-1; D gene: TRBD2; V gene: TRBV10-2; CDR3 DNA: TGCGCCAGCATGGTCTTAGCGGGGGGGCCGAAAATGAATGAGCAGTTCTTC; CDR3 protein: CASMVLAGGPKMNEQFF
clone size: -; J gene: TRBJ2-7; D gene: TRBD2; V gene: TRBV12-3/TRBV12-4; CDR3 DNA: TGTGCCAGCAGTTCCCGGGGCGGGGGGCTAGAGTACTTC; CDR3 protein: CASSSRGGGLEYF
clone size: -; J gene: TRBJ1-6; D gene: -; V gene: TRBV19; CDR3 DNA: TGTGCCAGTAGTATTCGGGGAAGTCAACTTGGTTCACCCCTCCACTTT; CDR3 protein: CASSIRGSQLGSPLHF
clone size: -; J gene: TRBJ1-2; D gene: -; V gene: TRBV5-5; CDR3 DNA: TGTGCCAGCAGCTTGATGGGAGACTATGGCTACACCTTC; CDR3 protein: CASSLMGDYGYTF
clone size: -; J gene: TRBJ2-1; D gene: -; V gene: TRBV7-2; CDR3 DNA: TGTGCCAGCAGCCAATACAGGTTCGATGAGCAGTTCTTC; CDR3 protein: CASSQYRFDEQFF
clone size: -; J gene: TRBJ1-5; D gene: TRBD1; V gene: TRBV28; CDR3 DNA: TGTGCCAGCAGTACACAGGGGATCAATCAGCCCCAGCATTTT; CDR3 protein: CASSTQGINQPQHF
clone size: -; J gene: TRBJ1-2; D gene: TRBD1; V gene: TRBV18; CDR3 DNA: TGTGCCACCTCAAAGGGGGCTTCTAACTATGGCTACACCTTC; CDR3 protein: CATSKGASNYGYTF
clone size: -; J gene: TRBJ1-5; D gene: -; V gene: TRBV19; CDR3 DNA: TGTGCCAGTACTCCTCGGACGGGGAATCGACCCCAGCATTTT; CDR3 protein: CASTPRTGNRPQHF
clone size: -; J gene: TRBJ2-7; D gene: TRBD1; V gene: TRBV20-1; CDR3 DNA: TGCAGTGCTAGTCTAAGGGACAGGGGTTTGAACGAGCAGTACTTC; CDR3 protein: CSASLRDRGLNEQYF
clone size: -; J gene: TRBJ2-2; D gene: -; V gene: TRBV25-1; CDR3 DNA: TGTGCCAGCAGTGAGGCAGACACGAACACCGGGGAGCTGTTTTTT; CDR3 protein: CASSEADTNTGELFF
clone size: -; J gene: TRBJ1-2; D gene: -; V gene: TRBV4-1; CDR3 DNA: TGCGCCAGCAGCCAAGATCAGAACTATGGCTACACCTTC; CDR3 protein: CASSQDQNYGYTF
clone size: -; J gene: TRBJ2-5; D gene: -; V gene: TRBV11-2; CDR3 DNA: TGTGCCAGCAGCCCGGACAGAAAAGAGACCCAGTACTTC; CDR3 protein: CASSPDRKETQYF
clone size: -; J gene: TRBJ2-1; D gene: TRBD1; V gene: TRBV30; CDR3 DNA: TGTGCCTGGAGTGGGCTCCGGGACAGGGGCTTTGAGCAGTTCTTC; CDR3 protein: CAWSGLRDRGFEQFF
clone size: -; J gene: TRBJ2-3; D gene: -; V gene: TRBV6-4; CDR3 DNA: TGTGCCAGCAGTCCCCGGGCGGGGGATACGCAGTATTTT; CDR3 protein: CASSPRAGDTQYF
clone size: -; J gene: TRBJ1-2; D gene: TRBD1; V gene: TRBV11-2; CDR3 DNA: TGTGCCAGCAGCTTAGGTCCAGGGGGGAATTATGGCTACACCTTC; CDR3 protein: CASSLGPGGNYGYTF
clone size: -; J gene: TRBJ2-1; D gene: TRBD1; V gene: TRBV3-1/TRBV3-2; CDR3 DNA: TGTGCCAGCAGTAGCCGGGACAGAAGCTACAATGAGCAGTTCTTC; CDR3 protein: CASSSRDRSYNEQFF
clone size: -; J gene: TRBJ2-7; D gene: TRBD1; V gene: TRBV7-2; CDR3 DNA: TGTGCCAGCAGCTTAGCCCGACAGGGCAACGAGCAGTACTTC; CDR3 protein: CASSLARQGNEQYF
clone size: -; J gene: TRBJ1-5; D gene: -; V gene: TRBV25-1; CDR3 DNA: TGTGCCAGCAGTGATGCAGGTAATCAGCCCCAGCATTTT; CDR3 protein: CASSDAGNQPQHF
clone size: few; J gene: TRBJ2-3; D gene: -; V gene: TRBV11-3; CDR3 DNA: TGTGCCAGCAGCAAGGGGAACACAGATACGCAGTATTTT; CDR3 protein: CASSKGNTDTQYF
clone size: -; J gene: TRBJ2-1; D gene: TRBD1; V gene: TRBV7-2; CDR3 DNA: TGTGCCAGCAGCCCCGACAGGGGCTACAATGAGCAGTTCTTC; CDR3 protein: CASSPDRGYNEQFF
clone size: -; J gene: TRBJ1-2; D gene: -; V gene: TRBV7-2; CDR3 DNA: TGTGCCAGCAGCTTGGGCGAATCTAACTATGGCTACACCTTC; CDR3 protein: CASSLGESNYGYTF
clone size: few; J gene: TRBJ2-1; D gene: TRBD1; V gene: TRBV10-1; CDR3 DNA: TGCGCCAGCAGTACCGGGACAGGGGGCAATGAGCAGTTCTTC; CDR3 protein: CASSTGTGGNEQFF
clone size: -; J gene: TRBJ2-3; D gene: TRBD1; V gene: TRBV24-1; CDR3 DNA: TGTGCCACCAGTGACGGCACCCTTGGGACAGGGGGCTTTTCAGATACGCAGTATTTT; CDR3 protein: CATSDGTLGTGGFSDTQYF
clone size: -; J gene: TRBJ1-4; D gene: -; V gene: TRBV19; CDR3 DNA: TGTGCCAGTAGTATAAGGCCAGGATTTAATGAAAAACTGTTTTTT; CDR3 protein: CASSIRPGFNEKLFF